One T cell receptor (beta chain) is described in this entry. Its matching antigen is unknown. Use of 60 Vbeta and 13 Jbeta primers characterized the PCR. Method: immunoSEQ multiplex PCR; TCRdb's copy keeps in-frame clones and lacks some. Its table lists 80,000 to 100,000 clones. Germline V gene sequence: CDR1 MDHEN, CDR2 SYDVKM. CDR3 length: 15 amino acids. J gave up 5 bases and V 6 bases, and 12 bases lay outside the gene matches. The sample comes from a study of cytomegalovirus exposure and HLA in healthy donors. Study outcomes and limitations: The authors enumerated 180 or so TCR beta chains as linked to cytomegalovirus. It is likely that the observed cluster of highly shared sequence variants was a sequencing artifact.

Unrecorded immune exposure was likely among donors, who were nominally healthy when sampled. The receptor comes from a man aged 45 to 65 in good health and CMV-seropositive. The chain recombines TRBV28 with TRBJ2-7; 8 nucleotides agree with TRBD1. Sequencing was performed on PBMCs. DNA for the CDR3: TGTGCCAGCAGCCCGTCCGGGACAGGTTCGCACGAGCAGTACTTC. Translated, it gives CASSPSGTGSHEQYF.